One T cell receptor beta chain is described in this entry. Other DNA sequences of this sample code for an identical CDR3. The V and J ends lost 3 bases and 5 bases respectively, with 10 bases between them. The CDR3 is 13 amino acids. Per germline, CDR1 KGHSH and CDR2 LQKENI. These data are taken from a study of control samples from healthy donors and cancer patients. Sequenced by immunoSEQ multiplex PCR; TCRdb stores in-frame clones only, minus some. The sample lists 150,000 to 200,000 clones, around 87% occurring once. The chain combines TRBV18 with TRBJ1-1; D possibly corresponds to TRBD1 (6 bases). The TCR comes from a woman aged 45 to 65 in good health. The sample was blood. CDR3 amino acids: CASSPRGGTEAFF. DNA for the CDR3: TGTGCCAGCTCACCGAGGGGGGGGACTGAAGCTTTCTTT.